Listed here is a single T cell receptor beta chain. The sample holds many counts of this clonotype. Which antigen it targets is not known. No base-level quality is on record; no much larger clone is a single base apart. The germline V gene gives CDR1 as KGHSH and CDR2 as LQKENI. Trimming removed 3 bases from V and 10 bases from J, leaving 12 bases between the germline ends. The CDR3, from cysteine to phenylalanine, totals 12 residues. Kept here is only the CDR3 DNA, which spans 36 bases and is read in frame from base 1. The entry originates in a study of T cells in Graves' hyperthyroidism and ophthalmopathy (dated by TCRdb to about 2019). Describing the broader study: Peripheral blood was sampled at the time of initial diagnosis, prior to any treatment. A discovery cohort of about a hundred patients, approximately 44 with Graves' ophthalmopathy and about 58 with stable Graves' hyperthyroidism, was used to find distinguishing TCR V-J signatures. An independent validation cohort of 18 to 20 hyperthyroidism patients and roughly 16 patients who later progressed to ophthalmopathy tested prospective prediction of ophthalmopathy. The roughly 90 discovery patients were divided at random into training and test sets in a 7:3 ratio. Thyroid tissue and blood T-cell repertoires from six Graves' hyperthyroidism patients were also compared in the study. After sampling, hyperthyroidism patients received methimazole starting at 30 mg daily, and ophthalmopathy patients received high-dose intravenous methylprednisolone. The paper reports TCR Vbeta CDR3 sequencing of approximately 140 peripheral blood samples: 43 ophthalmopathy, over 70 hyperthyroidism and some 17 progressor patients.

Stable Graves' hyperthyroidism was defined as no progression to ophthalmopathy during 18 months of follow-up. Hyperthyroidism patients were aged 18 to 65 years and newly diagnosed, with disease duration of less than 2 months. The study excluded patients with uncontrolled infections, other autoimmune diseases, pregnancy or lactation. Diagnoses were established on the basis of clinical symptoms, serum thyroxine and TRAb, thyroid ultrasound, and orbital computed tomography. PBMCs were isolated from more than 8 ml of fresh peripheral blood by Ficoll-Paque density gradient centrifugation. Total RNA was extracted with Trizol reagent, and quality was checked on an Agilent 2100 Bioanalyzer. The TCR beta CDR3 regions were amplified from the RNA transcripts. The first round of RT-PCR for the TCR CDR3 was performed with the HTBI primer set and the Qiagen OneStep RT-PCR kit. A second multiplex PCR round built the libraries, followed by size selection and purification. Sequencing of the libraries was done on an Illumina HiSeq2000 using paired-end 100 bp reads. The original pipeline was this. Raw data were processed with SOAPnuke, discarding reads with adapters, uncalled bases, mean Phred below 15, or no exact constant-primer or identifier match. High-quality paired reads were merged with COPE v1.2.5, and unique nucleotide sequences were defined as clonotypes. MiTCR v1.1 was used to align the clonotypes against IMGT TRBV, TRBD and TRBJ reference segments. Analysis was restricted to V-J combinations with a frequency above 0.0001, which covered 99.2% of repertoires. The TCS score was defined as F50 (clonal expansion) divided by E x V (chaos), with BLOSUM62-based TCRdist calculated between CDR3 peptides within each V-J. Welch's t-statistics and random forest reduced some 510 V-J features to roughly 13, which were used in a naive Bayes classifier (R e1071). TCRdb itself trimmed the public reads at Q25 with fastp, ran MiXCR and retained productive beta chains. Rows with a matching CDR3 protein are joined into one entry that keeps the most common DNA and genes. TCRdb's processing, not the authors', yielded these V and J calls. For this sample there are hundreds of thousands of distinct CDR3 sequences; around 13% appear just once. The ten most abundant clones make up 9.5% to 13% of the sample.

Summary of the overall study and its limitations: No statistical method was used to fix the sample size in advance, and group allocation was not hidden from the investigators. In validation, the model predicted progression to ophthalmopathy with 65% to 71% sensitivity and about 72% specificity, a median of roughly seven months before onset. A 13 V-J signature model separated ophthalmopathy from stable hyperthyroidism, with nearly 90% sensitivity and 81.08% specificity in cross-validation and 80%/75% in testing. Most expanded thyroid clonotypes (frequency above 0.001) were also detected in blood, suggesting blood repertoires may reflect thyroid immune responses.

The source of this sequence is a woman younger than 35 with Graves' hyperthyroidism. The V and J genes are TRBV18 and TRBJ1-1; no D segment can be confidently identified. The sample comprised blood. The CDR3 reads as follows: CASSPSVDSAFF. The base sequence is TGTGCCAGCTCACCGTCGGTGGATTCAGCTTTCTTT.